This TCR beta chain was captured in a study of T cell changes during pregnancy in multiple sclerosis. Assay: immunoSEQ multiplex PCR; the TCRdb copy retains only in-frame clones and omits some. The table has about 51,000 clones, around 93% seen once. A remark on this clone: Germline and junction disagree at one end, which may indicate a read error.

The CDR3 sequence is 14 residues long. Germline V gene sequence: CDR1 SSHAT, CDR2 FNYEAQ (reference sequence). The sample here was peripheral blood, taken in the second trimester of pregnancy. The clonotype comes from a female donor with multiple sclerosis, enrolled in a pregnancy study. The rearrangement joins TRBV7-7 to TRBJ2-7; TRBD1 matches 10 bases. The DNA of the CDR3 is TGTGCTAGCAGCTTAGTGGGGACAGGGGACGAGCAGTACTTC. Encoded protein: CASSLVGTGDEQYF. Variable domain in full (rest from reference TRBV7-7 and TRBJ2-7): GAGVSQSPRYKVTKRGQDVTLRCDPISSHATLYWYQQALGQGPEFLTYFNYEAQPDKSGLPSDRFSAERPEGSISTLTIQRTEQRDSAMYRCASSLVGTGDEQYFGPGTRLTVT.